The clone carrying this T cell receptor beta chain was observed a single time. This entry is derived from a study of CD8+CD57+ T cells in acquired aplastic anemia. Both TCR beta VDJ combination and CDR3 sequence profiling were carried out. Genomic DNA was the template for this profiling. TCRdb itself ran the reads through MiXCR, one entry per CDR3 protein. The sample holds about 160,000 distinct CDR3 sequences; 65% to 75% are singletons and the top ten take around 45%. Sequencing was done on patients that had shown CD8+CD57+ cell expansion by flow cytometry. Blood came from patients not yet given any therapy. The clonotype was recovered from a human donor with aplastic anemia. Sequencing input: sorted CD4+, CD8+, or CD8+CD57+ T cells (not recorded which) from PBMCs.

The CDR3 DNA sequence: TGTGCCACTCAAGGGAGGATCGATTCCTACGAGCAGTACTTC. Amino acid sequence: CATQGRIDSYEQYF. The V call is TRBV10-3, the J call TRBJ2-7; D is possibly TRBD2 (6 bases). The V end lost 10 bases, the J end lost 1 base, and 17 bases lay between the germline ends. CDR1 is ENHRY and CDR2 is SYGVKD in the germline V gene. This CDR3 is 14 amino acids long.